These 3 T cell receptor beta chains share one sample of origin, sequenced in a study of blood T cell repertoires in COVID-19 (TCRdb year 2020). Library generation was performed with the immunoSEQ multiplex PCR assay. TCRdb took over this immuneACCESS table, retaining in-frame rearrangements with V and J assigned. Such tables are incomplete; in checked studies, under half of the missing clones stem from an unresolved V gene, and the remainder is unexplained. The sample table holds about 210,000 clones, of which 80% to 90% were seen once. 7% to 10% of the sample belongs to the ten largest clones. The sequenced material came from peripheral blood. The receptors derive from a woman aged 45-65 years with acute or convalescent COVID-19.

The CDR3 DNA reads TGTGCCAGCAGGGGGCTCGTCGGTGAAAAACTGTTTTTT. Its protein product is CASRGLVGEKLFF. V gene TRBV28 combines with J gene TRBJ1-4, with a weak D call TRBD1 (5 bases). Germline CDR1 is MDHEN and CDR2 is SYDVKM. The CDR3 has 13 residues. Trimming took off 6 bases at V and 7 bases at J, with 12 bases between the two ends.

This chain joins TRBV9 and TRBJ2-2; the match to TRBD1 covers 8 bases. CDR1 and CDR2 from the germline V gene are SGDLS and YYNGEE. Trimming at V came to 0 bases and at J to 4 bases, leaving 2 bases not matched to a gene. The CDR3 has 15 residues. The CDR3 loop reads CASSVEQGGTGELFF. In nucleotides, the CDR3 is TGTGCCAGCAGCGTAGAACAGGGGGGCACCGGGGAGCTGTTTTTT.

This chain uses TRBV7-2 with TRBJ2-1, with 7 bases identical to TRBD1. The CDR3 length is 13 residues. Per the germline V gene, CDR1 is SGHTA and CDR2 is FQGNSA. With V trimmed by 5 bases and J by 6 bases, 4 bases remained unmatched. The CDR3 here is CASSRDRSNEQFF. Here the CDR3 DNA reads TGTGCCAGCAGCAGGGACAGAAGCAATGAGCAGTTCTTC.